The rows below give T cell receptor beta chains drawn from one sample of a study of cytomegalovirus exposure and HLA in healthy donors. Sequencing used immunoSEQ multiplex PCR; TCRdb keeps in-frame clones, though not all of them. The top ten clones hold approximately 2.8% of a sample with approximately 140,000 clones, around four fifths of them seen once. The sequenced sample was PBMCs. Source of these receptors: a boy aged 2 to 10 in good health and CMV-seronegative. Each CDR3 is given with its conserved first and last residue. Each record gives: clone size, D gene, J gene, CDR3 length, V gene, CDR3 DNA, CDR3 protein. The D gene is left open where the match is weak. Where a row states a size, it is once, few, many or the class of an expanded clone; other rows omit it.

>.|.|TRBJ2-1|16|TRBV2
TGTGCCAGCAGGGTAGGGGGACCCGGTTTTCGCAATGAGCAGTTCTTC
CASRVGGPGFRNEQFF
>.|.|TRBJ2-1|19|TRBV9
TGTGCCAGCAGCGTAGACCTTGCGGGGGCGCCCGACTTCTACAATGAGCAGTTCTTC
CASSVDLAGAPDFYNEQFF
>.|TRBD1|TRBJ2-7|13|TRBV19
TGTGCCAGTAGTATACGACAGGGGCGCGAGCAGTACTTC
CASSIRQGREQYF
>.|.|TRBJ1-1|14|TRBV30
TGTGCCTGGGACCGACGACAGTTGAACACTGAAGCTTTCTTT
CAWDRRQLNTEAFF
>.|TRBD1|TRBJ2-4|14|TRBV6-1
TGTGCCAGCAGTGACTCAGGGGGCAAAAACATTCAGTACTTC
CASSDSGGKNIQYF
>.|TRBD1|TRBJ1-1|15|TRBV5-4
TGTGCCAGCAGCCCCGCCGGAGGGGGCGGTTTGGAAGCTTTCTTT
CASSPAGGGGLEAFF
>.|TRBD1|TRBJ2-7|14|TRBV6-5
TGTGCCAGCAGGCCGGGACAGGGGCCTTTCGAGCAGTACTTC
CASRPGQGPFEQYF
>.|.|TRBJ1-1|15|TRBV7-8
TGTGCCAGCACCCTGGGCCCAGGGAGGGATAGTGAAGCTTTCTTT
CASTLGPGRDSEAFF
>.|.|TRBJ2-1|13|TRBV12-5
TGTGCTAGTGGTTTGGGAGCCTACAATGAGCAGTTCTTC
CASGLGAYNEQFF
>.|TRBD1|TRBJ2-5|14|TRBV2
TGTGCCAGCAGTGAGGACAGGGGAAGGGAGACCCAGTACTTC
CASSEDRGRETQYF
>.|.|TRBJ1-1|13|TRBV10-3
TGTGCCATCAGCGAACAGGAGAACACTGAAGCTTTCTTT
CAISEQENTEAFF
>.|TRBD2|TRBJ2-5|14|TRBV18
TGTGCCAGCTCACCGCTAGCGGGGGAAGAGACCCAGTACTTC
CASSPLAGEETQYF
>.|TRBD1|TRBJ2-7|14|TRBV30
TGTGCACAAGAGGGGACAGGGGGAAGCTACGAGCAGTACTTC
CAQEGTGGSYEQYF
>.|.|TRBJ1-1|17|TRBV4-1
TGCGCCAGCAGCTCCCGCCCCCCCACGACAGGGAACACTGAAGCTTTCTTT
CASSSRPPTTGNTEAFF
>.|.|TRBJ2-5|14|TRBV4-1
TGCGCCAGCAGCCAGGACAGAGGTCCGGAGACCCAGTACTTC
CASSQDRGPETQYF
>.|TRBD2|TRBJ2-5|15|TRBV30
TGTGCCTGGGGCCAGGGACTAGCGGGAGTAGAGACCCAGTACTTC
CAWGQGLAGVETQYF
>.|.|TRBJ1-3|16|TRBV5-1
TGCGCCAGCAGCCCCCGGGAATTAATCTCTGGAAACACCATATATTTT
CASSPRELISGNTIYF
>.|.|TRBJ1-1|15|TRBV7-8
TGTGCCAGCAGCCTAAATCAGGGGATGAACACTGAAGCTTTCTTT
CASSLNQGMNTEAFF
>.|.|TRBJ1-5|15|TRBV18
TGTGCCAGCTCACCACTATCAGGGAACGATCAGCCCCAGCATTTT
CASSPLSGNDQPQHF
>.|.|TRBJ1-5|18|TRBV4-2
TGTGCCAGCAGCCAAGATCGGGGGAGGATTGGCGACAATCAGCCCCAGCATTTT
CASSQDRGRIGDNQPQHF
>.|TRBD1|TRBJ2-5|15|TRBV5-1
TGCGCCAGCAGCCACCCCGGGACAGTACAAGAGACCCAGTACTTC
CASSHPGTVQETQYF
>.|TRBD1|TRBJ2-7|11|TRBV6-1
TGTGCCACAGGGACAGGGGGCGAGCAGTACTTC
CATGTGGEQYF
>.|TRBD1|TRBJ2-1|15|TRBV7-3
TGTGCCAGCAGCCCAGGACAGGGAGGCTACAATGAGCAGTTCTTC
CASSPGQGGYNEQFF
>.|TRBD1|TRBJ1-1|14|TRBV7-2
TGTGCCAGCAGCATAACAGGGGAGTCCACTGAAGCTTTCTTT
CASSITGESTEAFF
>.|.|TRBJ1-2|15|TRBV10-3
TGTGCCATCAGTGACCCATCGGGGAGCAACTATGGCTACACCTTC
CAISDPSGSNYGYTF
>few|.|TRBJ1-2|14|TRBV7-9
TGTGCCAGCAGCTTGGAGGGGGGGAGGAGTGGCTACACCTTC
CASSLEGGRSGYTF
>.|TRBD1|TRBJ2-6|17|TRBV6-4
TGTGCCAGCACTGAGGACAGGGCCGGATCTGGGGCCAACGTCCTGACTTTC
CASTEDRAGSGANVLTF
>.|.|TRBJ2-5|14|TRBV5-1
TGCGCCAGCAGCTTGAGGCGGGGCCAAGAGACCCAGTACTTC
CASSLRRGQETQYF